The 20 T cell receptor beta chains given below trace back to one sample, sequenced in a study of blood T cell repertoires in COVID-19. The method was immunoSEQ multiplex PCR; TCRdb's version includes in-frame clones alone and lacks a portion of them. Altogether about 100,000 clones are present, 55% to 75% being singletons, with the ten largest covering 1.8%. Source material: peripheral blood. These receptors were taken from a woman aged 40 to 50 with acute or convalescent COVID-19.

The CDR3 loop is CASSLGGSGGYTDTQYF. The CDR3 nucleotides are TGTGCCAGCAGCTTAGGTGGGAGCGGGGGGTACACAGATACGCAGTATTTT. The chain employs TRBV11-3 and TRBJ2-3; 9 bases map to TRBD2. The length of the CDR3 is 17 residues. Germline assignment: CDR1 SGHNT and CDR2 YENEEA. Trimming at V came to 1 base and at J to 2 bases, leaving 7 bases not matched to a gene.

This clone was counted a single time. V usage is TRBV14 and J usage is TRBJ1-5, with D uncertain. V lost 6 bases to trimming and J lost 5 bases, with 20 bases between them. Germline-derived CDR1 and CDR2 are SGHDN and FVKESK. The CDR3 loop spans 16 amino acids. The DNA of the CDR3 is TGTGCCAGCAGTATTGCCAAGATCGGCGGGGATCAGCCCCAGCATTTT. Translating it yields CASSIAKIGGDQPQHF.

The CDR3 region has the DNA TGTGCCAGCAGTGTCAGGCTAGCGGCACCTACAGATACGCAGTATTTT. Residues: CASSVRLAAPTDTQYF. The chain recombines TRBV6-1 with TRBJ2-3; 7 bases align to TRBD2. This CDR3 spans 16 amino acids. CDR1 MNHNS and CDR2 SASEGT come from the germline V gene. J gave up 3 bases and V 4 bases, and 10 bases lay outside the gene matches.

The V call is TRBV11-2, the J call TRBJ2-3; D remains unclear. Germline V lookup: CDR1 SGHAT, CDR2 FQNNGV. This CDR3 has 13 amino acids. Trimming removed 1 base at V and 3 bases at J, with 5 bases between. CDR3 in amino acids: CASSLGTTDTQYF. CDR3 sequence (DNA): TGTGCCAGCAGCTTAGGTACTACAGATACGCAGTATTTT.

As DNA, the CDR3 is TGTGCCAGCAGCTTAGGCCCTGACAGGCAGCCCCAGCATTTT. It yields the protein CASSLGPDRQPQHF. The rearrangement joins TRBV7-9 to TRBJ1-5; a weak D match, TRBD1 (6 bases). The V gene lost 1 base and the J gene lost 7 bases, with 11 bases spanning the gap. Germline V gene sequence: CDR1 SEHNR, CDR2 FQNEAQ (reference sequence). CDR3 length: 14 residues.

This clone was observed a few times. The chain carries TRBV18 and TRBJ2-1; a possible D gene is TRBD1 (6 bases). The CDR3 contains 19 residues. Deletions cut 6 bases from V and 1 base from J, with 25 bases between. Germline V gene sequence: CDR1 KGHSH, CDR2 LQKENI. The CDR3 is CASSQRTVASGSSYNEQFF. Here the CDR3 DNA reads TGTGCCAGCTCCCAACGGACAGTAGCCTCAGGGAGTTCCTACAATGAGCAGTTCTTC.

V gene TRBV5-4 combines with J gene TRBJ1-1, with D tentatively TRBD1 (5 bases). Trimming took off 5 bases at V and 0 bases at J, with 11 bases between the two ends. Germline values: CDR1 SGHNT, CDR2 YYREEE (reference sequence). The CDR3 spans 14 residues. The CDR3 region has the DNA TGTGCCAGCAGTCGACAGCTTATGAACACTGAAGCTTTCTTT. This gives the protein CASSRQLMNTEAFF.

This chain joins TRBV9 and TRBJ1-2; 7 positions agree with TRBD1. Germline values: CDR1 SGDLS, CDR2 YYNGEE. The CDR3 spans 18 residues. J was trimmed by 10 bases and V by 3 bases; bases with no gene match: 24. CDR3 loop: CASSGRRDRGNIPTDYTF. The CDR3, as DNA: TGTGCCAGCAGCGGCCGACGGGACAGAGGAAATATACCGACGGACTACACCTTC.

This clone was detected once. J is TRBJ2-2 and V is TRBV6-4; a weak D match, TRBD2 (6 bases). From germline, CDR1 is MRHNA and CDR2 SNTAGT. The CDR3 loop spans 14 amino acids. Trimming left V 8 bases short and J 4 bases short, with 14 bases between. As DNA, the CDR3 is TGTGCCAGCCGGCCCGGGGGAAGCACCGGGGAGCTGTTTTTT. Encoded protein: CASRPGGSTGELFF.

V is TRBV14 and J is TRBJ1-6; perhaps TRBD1 as D (6 bases). CDR3 size: 14 residues. Per germline, CDR1 SGHDN and CDR2 FVKESK. Trimming removed 4 bases from V and 10 bases from J, with 14 bases in between. CDR3: CASSRETGNSPLHF. The CDR3 region has the DNA TGTGCCAGCAGCCGGGAGACAGGAAACTCACCCCTCCACTTT.

The V and J genes are TRBV10-3 and TRBJ1-2; D unclear. Per the germline V gene, CDR1 is ENHRY and CDR2 is SYGVKD. The CDR3 is made up of 14 amino acids. V was clipped by 3 bases and J by 0 bases, with 8 bases between them. CDR3 sequence (DNA): TGTGCCATCAGTGACCCTCGGGCTAACTATGGCTACACCTTC. Translated, it gives CAISDPRANYGYTF.

In its sample, this clone was seen once. The chain is built from TRBV6-1 and TRBJ2-3; 10 bases align to TRBD1. V was pared by 2 bases and J by 1 base, with 3 bases of the junction left unmatched. This CDR3 has 16 amino acids. In germline, CDR1 is MNHNS, CDR2 SASEGT. The CDR3 sequence: CASSELGTGGTDTQYF. CDR3 nucleotide sequence: TGTGCCAGCAGTGAATTGGGGACAGGGGGCACAGATACGCAGTATTTT.

V usage is TRBV18 and J usage is TRBJ2-1; a possible D gene is TRBD2 (7 bases). V was clipped by 2 bases and J by 5 bases, with 13 bases between them. The CDR3 spans 15 residues. Germline V gene lookup returns CDR1 KGHSH and CDR2 LQKENI. The CDR3 DNA follows: TGTGCCAGCTCACCAAATAACGGGGGGCACAATGAGCAGTTCTTC. This encodes CASSPNNGGHNEQFF.

This clone was detected a few times. This CDR3 reads CASSRGGTSPTDTQYF. The CDR3 DNA follows: TGTGCCAGCAGCCGTGGGGGGACCTCCCCCACAGATACGCAGTATTTT. The chain links TRBV14 to TRBJ2-3; weak D call: TRBD2 (6 bases). Germline CDR1 and CDR2: SGHDN and FVKESK. The CDR3 sequence is 16 residues long. V shed 4 bases and J shed 2 bases, with 16 bases lying between them.

This clone was picked up one time. The chain recombines TRBV7-2 with TRBJ1-2; the D gene is possibly TRBD1 (6 bases). In germline, CDR1 is SGHTA, CDR2 FQGNSA. V lost 0 bases and J lost 6, with 11 bases in between. The CDR3 runs to 14 residues. The CDR3 loop is CASSLAGAPNGYTF. The CDR3 nucleotides read TGTGCCAGCAGCTTAGCGGGGGCGCCCAATGGCTACACCTTC.

The chain couples TRBV19 to TRBJ1-2; D ambiguous. V lost 7 bases and J lost 3, with 15 bases in between. Germline V gene data show CDR1 as LNHDA and CDR2 as SQIVND (reference sequence). This CDR3 comprises 14 residues. This chain's CDR3 is CASNRGGGDYGYTF. For the CDR3, the DNA is TGTGCCAGTAATCGCGGAGGTGGGGACTATGGCTACACCTTC. Full variable domain (missing parts from reference TRBV19 and TRBJ1-2): DGGITQSPKYLFRKEGQNVTLSCEQNLNHDAMYWYRQDPGQGLRLIYYSQIVNDFQKGDIAEGYSVSREKKESFPLTVTSAQKNPTAFYLCASNRGGGDYGYTFGSGTRLTVV.

The gene calls are TRBV28 and TRBJ1-2, with D uncertain. V was clipped by 2 bases and J by 7 bases, with 11 bases between them. This CDR3 is built from 13 residues. Germline V gene lookup returns CDR1 MDHEN and CDR2 SYDVKM. Here the CDR3 reads CASSLGRSSGYTF. The CDR3 nucleotides are TGTGCCAGCAGTTTAGGGAGGAGTAGTGGCTACACCTTC.

The V gene is TRBV7-3, the J gene TRBJ2-1, with a possible D match to TRBD2 (5 bases). V lost 5 bases to trimming and J lost 9 bases, with 11 bases between them. The CDR3 loop spans 12 amino acids. The germline V gene encodes CDR1 SGHTA and CDR2 FQGTGA. The CDR3 reads CASSHPAAEQFF. The DNA for the CDR3 is TGTGCCAGCAGCCACCCAGCGGCTGAGCAGTTCTTC.

The V and J genes are TRBV27 and TRBJ2-2, with 8 bases lining up with TRBD2. After removal of 6 bases from V and 0 bases from J, the junction contained 6 bases not matched to a gene. This CDR3 contains 16 residues. The germline V gene encodes CDR1 MNHEY and CDR2 SMNVEV (reference sequence). CDR3 sequence reads: CASSRLATTNTGELFF. CDR3 nucleotides: TGTGCCAGCAGCCGACTAGCGACTACGAACACCGGGGAGCTGTTTTTT.

The chain combines TRBV12-5 with TRBJ1-2; 8 bases are a match to TRBD1. This CDR3 has 14 amino acids. V lost 4 bases to trimming and J lost 8 bases; unmatched junction nucleotides: 9. Germline V gene data show CDR1 as LGHNT and CDR2 as FRNRAP. CDR3 residues: CASGSPGQENGYTF. CDR3 sequence (DNA): TGTGCTAGTGGTTCCCCGGGACAGGAGAACGGCTACACCTTC.